This T cell receptor beta chain was captured by sequencing in a study of blood T cell repertoires in COVID-19. Looking at the study overall: Researchers got acute and convalescent COVID-19 samples from the United States, Italy and Spain. From T cells, B-cell-depleted T cells, or PBMCs came the material, which was cDNA or gDNA.

In the original processing: Amplification of reference gene primers was used by the study to estimate nucleated cell counts. The table came from immunoSEQ multiplex PCR; TCRdb's copy has only in-frame clones and leaves some out. V, J and clone size derive from that table, while D and trimming were established from the DNA sequence. The top ten hold 5% to 7% of the sample, which has some 70,000 clones, around 88% seen once. V gave up 5 bases and J gave up 7 bases; unmatched junction bases: 8. The germline CDR1 and CDR2 sequences are SEHNR and FQNEAQ (reference sequence). This CDR3 spans 14 amino acids.

V usage is TRBV7-9 and J usage is TRBJ1-1, with 9 positions matching TRBD1. The sample comprised peripheral blood. The TCR was taken from a woman between 70 and 85 years old with acute or convalescent COVID-19. CDR3 loop: CASSPPDRGDEAFF. Written as DNA, the CDR3 is TGTGCCAGCAGCCCCCCTGACAGGGGGGATGAAGCTTTCTTT.